The clone carrying this TCR beta chain was found once. Naive CD8 populations comprised CD45RO-negative cells positively selected for CCR7, excluding terminally differentiated effector memory CD45RA+ cells. V dropped 5 bases and J dropped 7; count of bases not matched to a gene: 9. Germline V lookup: CDR1 SGHAT, CDR2 FQNNGV. This CDR3 region has 15 residues. Authors' processing steps: Owing to the provision of junction-only sequences devoid of quality scores by immunoSEQ, filtering differed. The method was immunoSEQ multiplex PCR; TCRdb's version includes in-frame clones alone and lacks a portion of them. That table supplies the V and J calls and clone size; D and trimming were determined from the DNA. The profile shows roughly 570,000 clones, nearly 98% of them singletons. The sample comes from a study of shared clonotypes between healthy human individuals. At the level of the study: The study used three CD4 naive, three CD4 memory, two CD8 naive and one CD8 memory plate per donor.

The specimen was naive CD8+ T cells sorted from blood. The V and J genes are TRBV11-2 and TRBJ1-5; the match to TRBD1 covers 9 bases. The TCR was taken from a young man in good health. CDR3 sequence: CASSRTGGSEQPQHF. CDR3 coding DNA: TGTGCCAGCAGCCGAACAGGGGGCTCGGAACAGCCCCAGCATTTT.